This entry describes one T cell receptor beta chain. These data belong to a study of cytomegalovirus exposure and HLA in healthy donors. The V end was cut by 6 bases, the J end by 4 bases, with 18 bases between. Per germline, CDR1 MDHEN and CDR2 SYDVKM. The CDR3 spans 15 residues. Both 60 Vbeta primers and 13 Jbeta primers went into the PCR. TCRdb's table, derived via immunoSEQ multiplex PCR, lists solely in-frame clones and lacks some. The profile shows about 210,000 clones, 81% of them singletons. The material sequenced was PBMCs. The sequence was collected from a man between 40 and 49 years old in good health and CMV-seropositive. The chain is built from TRBV28 and TRBJ1-2; possibly TRBD1 for D (5 bases). The CDR3 bases are TGTGCCAGCAGGCTGGGACTGGGGGAGGTCTATGGCTACACCTTC. This codes for CASRLGLGEVYGYTF.